The clone carrying this T cell receptor (beta chain) was recorded only once. As yet, its antigen is unknown. This sample was included in a study of cytomegalovirus exposure and HLA in healthy donors. V was pared by 2 bases and J by 3 bases, with 7 bases of the junction left unmatched. CDR1 is GTSNPN and CDR2 is SVGIG in the germline V gene (reference sequence). CDR3 size: 15 residues. Researchers ran the PCR with 60 Vbeta and 13 Jbeta primers. Clones were read by immunoSEQ multiplex PCR, and TCRdb kept only the in-frame ones, dropping some. In the table there are some 170,000 clones, approximately 80% of which are singletons. General study results and limits: Associated with cytomegalovirus, according to the listing, were about 160 TCR beta chains. An analysis was carried out at a later point. It showed that HLA-associated TCR beta chains were more clonally expanded than equally common non-associated chains.

Sample: PBMCs. This chain joins TRBV30 and TRBJ2-7; TRBD1 aligns across 10 bases. This TCR was recovered from a man aged 18 to 30 in good health and CMV-seropositive. CDR3 nucleotide sequence: TGTGCCTGGAGTAAACCGGGACAGGGGAGCTACGAGCAGTACTTC. This gives the protein CAWSKPGQGSYEQYF.